The T cell receptor beta chain under discussion was sequenced for a study of blood T cell repertoires in COVID-19. Study-wide background: The cDNA or gDNA used as material had been derived from T cells, B-cell-depleted T cells, or PBMCs.

Methods used by the authors: By means of reference gene primer amplification, nucleated cell counts were estimated. The method was immunoSEQ multiplex PCR; TCRdb's version includes in-frame clones alone and lacks a portion of them. That table furnishes V, J and clone size, whereas the DNA furnished D and trimming. The data contain approximately 190,000 clones, around four fifths of them singletons. CDR3 length: 13 amino acids. Trimming took 4 bases from V and 7 from J; bases not matched to a gene: 2. Germline assignment: CDR1 MNHEY and CDR2 SMNVEV (reference sequence). The source is a young woman with acute or convalescent COVID-19. The genes are TRBV27 and TRBJ2-2; TRBD2 matches 8 bases. Sample: peripheral blood. In nucleotides, the CDR3 is TGTGCCAGCAGTTACGGGGGGGTCGGGGAGCTGTTTTTT. This sequence encodes CASSYGGVGELFF.